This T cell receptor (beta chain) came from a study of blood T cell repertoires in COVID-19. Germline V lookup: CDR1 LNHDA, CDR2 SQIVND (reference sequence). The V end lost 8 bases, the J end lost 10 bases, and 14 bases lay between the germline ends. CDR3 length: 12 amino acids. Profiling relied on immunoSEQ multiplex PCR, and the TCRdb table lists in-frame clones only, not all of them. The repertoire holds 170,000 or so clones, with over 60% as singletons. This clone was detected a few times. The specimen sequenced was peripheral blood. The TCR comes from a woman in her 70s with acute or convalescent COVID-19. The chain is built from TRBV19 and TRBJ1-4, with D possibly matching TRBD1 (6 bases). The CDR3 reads CASQGRVAKLFF. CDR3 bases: TGTGCCAGTCAGGGGAGAGTAGCAAAACTGTTTTTT.